This TCR beta chain is from a study of blood T cell repertoires in COVID-19. Overall study context: Acute and convalescent COVID-19 samples came from the United States, Italy and Spain. Nucleic acid was either cDNA or gDNA, and it came from T cells, B-cell-depleted T cells, or PBMCs.

V shed 5 bases and J shed 4 bases, with 20 bases lying between them. CDR1 is SGHVS and CDR2 is FNYEAQ in the germline V gene. This CDR3 spans 16 amino acids. Per the original methods: For nucleated cells, counts were estimated from reference gene primer amplification. TCRdb keeps only in-frame clones here, not all; method: immunoSEQ multiplex PCR. Clone size and V and J calls were adopted from that table, with D and trimming inferred from the DNA. This sample has around 130,000 clones; roughly 90% occur once, and the top ten carry about 4%. The V and J genes are TRBV7-6 and TRBJ2-5; D might be TRBD2 (5 bases). The sequenced material came from peripheral blood. The clonotype comes from a man aged 50-59 years with active COVID-19. The CDR3 region has the DNA TGTGCCAGCAGCACCTTTGTGGCGGGTCCACGAGAGACCCAGTACTTC. The encoded protein is CASSTFVAGPRETQYF.